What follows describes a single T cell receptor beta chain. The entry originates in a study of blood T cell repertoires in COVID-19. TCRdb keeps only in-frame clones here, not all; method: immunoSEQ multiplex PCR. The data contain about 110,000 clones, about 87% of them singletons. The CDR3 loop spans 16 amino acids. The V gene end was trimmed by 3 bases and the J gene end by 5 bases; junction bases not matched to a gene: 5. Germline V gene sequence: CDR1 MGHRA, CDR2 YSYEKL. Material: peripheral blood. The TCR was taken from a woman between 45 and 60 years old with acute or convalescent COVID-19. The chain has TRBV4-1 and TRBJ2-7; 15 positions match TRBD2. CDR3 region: CASSHPGLAGGNEQYF. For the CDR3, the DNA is TGCGCCAGCAGCCACCCGGGACTAGCGGGAGGAAACGAGCAGTACTTC.